This T cell receptor beta chain stems from a study of metastatic and nonmetastatic thyroid tumors (dated by TCRdb to about 2020). With respect to the entire study: Repertoires were compared across peripheral blood and tumor or nodule tissue samples from malignant and benign thyroid patients. The paper's findings and limits, for the study overall: TCR beta diversity was reported as significantly higher in malignant tumors than in benign nodules, in both blood and tumor samples.

Before undergoing thyroid surgery, none of the patients had been given any kind of treatment. Using T-cell receptor beta sequencing, the researchers looked back retrospectively at clinical samples from patients, gathered between about 2012 and 2018. At least ten counts were recorded for this clone. Its antigen is not yet known. No base qualities exist here, and no much larger clone lies one base off it. The library was made by PCR. The sample was run on an Illumina HiSeq 4000. High-throughput sequencing was used to profile the TCR beta-chain CDR3 region of every patient. In the authors' own workflow: Drawing on CDR3 differences between clinicopathological groups, the researchers built a classifier meant to tell apart patients with distant-metastatic papillary thyroid cancer. The Shannon index was used to assess repertoire diversity, and the Morisita-Horn index was used to assess tumor-blood repertoire similarity. TCRdb trimmed the raw reads at Q25, called clones with MiXCR and kept productive beta chains. None of the V and J calls come from the authors' own analysis; TCRdb made them. The sample table shows around 31,000 clones, and 15% to 20% are seen once. 8% to 11% of the sample is held by the ten biggest clonotypes.

Ends trimmed: V by 5 bases, J by 7 bases; bases unmatched to a gene: 9. CDR1 and CDR2 are read off the germline V gene as MNHEY and SVGAGI. The CDR3, from cysteine to phenylalanine, totals 17 residues. The entry retains the CDR3 DNA only, 51 bases that are in frame from base 1. The chain uses TRBV6-5 and TRBJ2-1; 15 junctional bases match TRBD2. Sequencing was carried out using blood. The clonotype comes from a female donor with papillary thyroid cancer or a benign thyroid nodule (not recorded which). Some clones in this sample may be carry-over from other donors' samples. The CDR3 protein: CASSPTPGLAGGNEQFF. Here is the DNA: TGTGCCAGCAGTCCAACTCCGGGACTAGCGGGAGGAAATGAGCAGTTCTTC.